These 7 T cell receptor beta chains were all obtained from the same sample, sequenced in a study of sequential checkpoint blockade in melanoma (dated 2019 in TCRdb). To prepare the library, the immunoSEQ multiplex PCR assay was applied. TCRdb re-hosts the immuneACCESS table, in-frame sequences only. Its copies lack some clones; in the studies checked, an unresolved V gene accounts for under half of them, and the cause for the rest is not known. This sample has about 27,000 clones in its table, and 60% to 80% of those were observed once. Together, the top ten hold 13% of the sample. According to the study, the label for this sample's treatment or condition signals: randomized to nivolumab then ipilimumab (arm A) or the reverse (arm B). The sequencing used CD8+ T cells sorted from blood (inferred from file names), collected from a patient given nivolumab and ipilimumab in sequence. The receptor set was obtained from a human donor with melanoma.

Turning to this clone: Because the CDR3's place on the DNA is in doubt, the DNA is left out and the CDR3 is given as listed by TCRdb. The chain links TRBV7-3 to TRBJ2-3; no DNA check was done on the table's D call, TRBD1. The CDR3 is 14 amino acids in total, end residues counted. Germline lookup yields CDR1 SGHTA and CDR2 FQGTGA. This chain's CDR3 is CASSVGQGTDIGGF.

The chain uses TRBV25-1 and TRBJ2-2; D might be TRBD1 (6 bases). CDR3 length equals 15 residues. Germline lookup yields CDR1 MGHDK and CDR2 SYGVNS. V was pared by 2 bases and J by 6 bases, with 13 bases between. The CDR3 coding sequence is TGTGCCAGCAGTGAAGGCAGGGGTGAGGCCGGGGAGCTGTTTTTT. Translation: CASSEGRGEAGELFF.

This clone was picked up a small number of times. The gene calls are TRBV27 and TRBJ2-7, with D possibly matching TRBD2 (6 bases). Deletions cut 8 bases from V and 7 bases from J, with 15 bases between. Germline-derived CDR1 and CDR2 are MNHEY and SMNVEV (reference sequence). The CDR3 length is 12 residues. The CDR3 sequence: CASHGGTREQYF. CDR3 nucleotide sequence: TGTGCCAGCCATGGGGGGACGAGGGAGCAGTACTTC.

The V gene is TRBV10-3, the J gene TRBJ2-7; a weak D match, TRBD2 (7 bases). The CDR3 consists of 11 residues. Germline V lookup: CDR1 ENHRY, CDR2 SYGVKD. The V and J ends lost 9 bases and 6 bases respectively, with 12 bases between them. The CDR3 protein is CAIRGAAEQYF. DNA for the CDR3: TGTGCCATACGGGGGGCCGCCGAGCAGTACTTC.

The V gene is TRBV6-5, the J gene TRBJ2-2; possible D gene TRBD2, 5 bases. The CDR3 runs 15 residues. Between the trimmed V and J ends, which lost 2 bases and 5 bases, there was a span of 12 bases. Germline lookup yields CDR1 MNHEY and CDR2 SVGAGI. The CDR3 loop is CASSYPARGTGELFF. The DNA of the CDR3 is TGTGCCAGCAGTTACCCCGCTCGCGGGACCGGGGAGCTGTTTTTT.

CDR3 protein: CASTTGVNTEAFF. CDR3 coding DNA: TGTGCCAGCACTACAGGGGTGAACACTGAAGCTTTCTTT. V usage is TRBV11-2 and J usage is TRBJ1-1, with 7 nucleotides matching TRBD1. The CDR3 extends over 13 amino acids. V shed 7 bases, J shed 0 bases, and the junction held 2 bases outside the gene matches. The germline gives CDR1 SGHAT, CDR2 FQNNGV.

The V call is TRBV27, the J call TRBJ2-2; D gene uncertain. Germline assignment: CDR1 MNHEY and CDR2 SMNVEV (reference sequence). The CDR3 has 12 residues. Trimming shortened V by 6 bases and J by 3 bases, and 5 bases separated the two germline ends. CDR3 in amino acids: CASSQYTGELFF. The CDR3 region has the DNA TGTGCCAGCAGCCAGTACACCGGGGAGCTGTTTTTT.